These 30 T cell receptor beta chains share one sample of origin, sequenced in a study of blood T cell repertoires in COVID-19. The method was immunoSEQ multiplex PCR; TCRdb's version includes in-frame clones alone and lacks a portion of them. Among more than 95,000 clones listed, 91% were seen once. Sequencing was performed on peripheral blood. The receptor source for this set is a human donor in a cohort sampled during active COVID-19.

This clone was detected only once. The V gene is TRBV28, the J gene TRBJ2-3, with D possibly TRBD2 on 7 matching bases. Germline CDR1 reads MDHEN; CDR2 reads SYDVKM. Between the trimmed V and J ends, which lost 9 bases and 6 bases, there was a span of 16 bases. The CDR3 has 13 residues. Written as DNA, the CDR3 is TGTGCCAGTCAGACCGGGGGGCGGGATACGCAGTATTTT. Amino acids: CASQTGGRDTQYF. The full variable domain, rest sourced from reference TRBV28 and TRBJ2-3, is DVKVTQSSRYLVKRTGEKVFLECVQDMDHENMFWYRQDPGLGLRLIYFSYDVKMKEKGDIPEGYSVSREKKERFSLILESASTNQTSMYLCASQTGGRDTQYFGPGTRLTVL.

V usage is TRBV18 and J usage is TRBJ1-3, with TRBD1 identical over 9 bases. This CDR3 is built from 16 residues. The germline gives CDR1 KGHSH, CDR2 LQKENI. The junction had 3 bases not matched to a gene; V was cut back by 3 bases and J by 0 bases. CDR3 amino acids: CASSPGTGSSGNTIYF. The CDR3 coding sequence is TGTGCCAGCTCACCCGGGACAGGGAGCTCTGGAAACACCATATATTTT.

The chain is built from TRBV9 and TRBJ1-2; 10 positions match TRBD1. CDR1 and CDR2 from the germline V gene are SGDLS and YYNGEE. The CDR3 loop spans 15 amino acids. J lost 5 bases, V lost 4 bases, and 8 bases had no gene match. The CDR3 bases are TGTGCCAGCAGCATGACAGGGGGCGCACGGTATGGCTACACCTTC. Residues: CASSMTGGARYGYTF.

The chain recombines TRBV28 with TRBJ2-1; TRBD2 matches at 7 bases. From germline, CDR1 is MDHEN and CDR2 SYDVKM. This CDR3 spans 14 amino acids. With 2 bases clipped from V and 2 bases from J, the junction kept 0 bases outside the gene matches. As DNA, the CDR3 is TGTGCCAGCAGTTTACTAGCGGCCTACAATGAGCAGTTCTTC. This translates into CASSLLAAYNEQFF.

This clone occurred once. J is TRBJ1-6 and V is TRBV5-1; 9 bases fit TRBD1. Per germline, CDR1 SGHRS and CDR2 YFSETQ. This CDR3 has 15 amino acids. J gave up 7 bases and V 4 bases, and 6 bases lay outside the gene matches. The CDR3, as DNA: TGCGCCAGCAGCGCCCGGGACAGGGCAAATTCACCCCTCCACTTT. It encodes CASSARDRANSPLHF. The entire variable domain, with the rest obtained from reference TRBV5-1 and TRBJ1-6, is as follows: KAGVTQTPRYLIKTRGQQVTLSCSPISGHRSVSWYQQTPGQGLQFLFEYFSETQRNKGNFPGRFSGRQFSNSRSEMNVSTLELGDSALYLCASSARDRANSPLHFGNGTRLTVT.

The chain carries TRBV28 and TRBJ2-3, with 12 bases identical to TRBD2. There are 15 residues in the CDR3. The V and J ends lost 4 bases and 3 bases, in that order; junction bases with no gene match: 2. CDR1 and CDR2 from the germline V gene are MDHEN and SYDVKM. CDR3 nucleotides: TGTGCCAGCAGTTCCACTAGCGGGGGGACAGATACGCAGTATTTT. Its protein product is CASSSTSGGTDTQYF.

The rearrangement joins TRBV3-1 (or the pseudogene TRBV3-2) to TRBJ2-1; 16 bases line up with TRBD2. The length of the CDR3 is 14 residues. Per germline, CDR1 LGHDT and CDR2 YNNKEL (reference sequence). With V trimmed by 5 bases and J by 15 bases, 7 bases remained unmatched. The CDR3 sequence: CASSYGTSGRVVFF. In nucleotides, the CDR3 is TGTGCCAGCAGCTACGGGACTAGCGGGAGGGTTGTGTTCTTC.

The rearrangement joins TRBV7-9 to TRBJ2-5; 16 positions match TRBD2. CDR3 length equals 16 residues. Germline CDR1 reads SEHNR; CDR2 reads FQNEAQ (reference sequence). V dropped 5 bases and J dropped 5; count of bases not matched to a gene: 5. The CDR3 loop is CASSGTSGRARETQYF. The CDR3 bases are TGTGCCAGCAGCGGGACTAGCGGGAGGGCTAGGGAGACCCAGTACTTC.

The chain employs TRBV15 and TRBJ1-2, with no clear D. Trimming removed 1 base from V and 8 bases from J, with 11 bases in between. The CDR3 extends over 13 amino acids. Per germline, CDR1 LNHNV and CDR2 YYDKDF (reference sequence). The CDR3 spells CATSRVTIGGYTF. The CDR3, as DNA: TGTGCCACCAGCAGAGTTACTATCGGGGGCTACACCTTC.

This clone was detected only once. This chain uses TRBV6-2 or TRBV6-3 with TRBJ1-5; 9 bases line up with TRBD1. CDR1 and CDR2 (germline): MNHEY, SVGEGT. The CDR3 length is 19 residues. V gave up 6 bases and J gave up 0 bases; unmatched junction bases: 15. In DNA form, the CDR3 reads TGTGCCAGCAGCCACCCCCCGGGACAGGGCTTAGATAGCAATCAGCCCCAGCATTTT. Translating it yields CASSHPPGQGLDSNQPQHF.

Here the CDR3 reads CASSPRGGSTYNEQFF. CDR3 coding DNA: TGTGCCAGCTCACCACGAGGGGGTTCTACCTACAATGAGCAGTTCTTC. The chain employs TRBV18 and TRBJ2-1; D may be TRBD1 (6 bases). Germline CDR1 KGHSH, CDR2 LQKENI. V lost 1 base to trimming and J lost 2 bases, with 12 bases between them. The CDR3 covers 16 residues. The variable domain in full, with the rest retrieved from reference TRBV18 and TRBJ2-1, is NAGVMQNPRHLVRRRGQEARLRCSPMKGHSHVYWYRQLPEEGLKFMVYLQKENIIDESGMPKERFSAEFPKEGPSILRIQQVVRGDSAAYFCASSPRGGSTYNEQFFGPGTRLTVL.

V and J are TRBV3-1 (or the pseudogene TRBV3-2) and TRBJ2-1; tentatively, D is TRBD1 (5 bases). V lost 6 bases, J lost 6 bases, and 15 bases lay in between. This CDR3 is built from 14 residues. The germline CDR1 and CDR2 sequences are LGHDT and YNNKEL (reference sequence). CDR3 amino acids: CASSYQGYSNEQFF. The CDR3 coding sequence is TGTGCCAGCAGTTATCAGGGTTATTCCAATGAGCAGTTCTTC.

The chain uses TRBV4-3 and TRBJ1-1, with a weak D call TRBD1 (6 bases). V was clipped by 0 bases and J by 5 bases, with 22 bases between them. This CDR3 has 18 amino acids. CDR1 LGHNA and CDR2 YSLEER come from the germline V gene. The CDR3 region has the DNA TGCGCCAGCAGCCAAGATTTATTCGGGCAGGGGACGAGGACTGAAGCTTTCTTT. Encoded protein: CASSQDLFGQGTRTEAFF.

The chain combines TRBV20-1 with TRBJ2-1; TRBD2 aligns across 10 bases. CDR1 is DFQATT, CDR2 SNEGSKA, per germline (reference sequence). The trim removed 3 bases at V and 4 bases at J, leaving 12 bases unmatched. The CDR3 runs to 17 residues. Here the CDR3 reads CSASATQGLAAYNEQFF. The CDR3 region has the DNA TGCAGTGCTAGTGCTACACAAGGACTAGCGGCTTACAATGAGCAGTTCTTC.

The chain recombines TRBV19 with TRBJ2-5; 9 bases fit TRBD2. CDR1 LNHDA and CDR2 SQIVND come from the germline V gene (reference sequence). After removal of 5 bases from V and 4 bases from J, the junction contained 5 bases not matched to a gene. The CDR3 has 14 residues. CDR3 protein: CASSLTSGLETQYF. The CDR3 region has the DNA TGTGCCAGTAGTCTGACTAGCGGACTAGAGACCCAGTACTTC.

The table lists this clone with a count of one. The rearrangement joins TRBV7-6 to TRBJ2-3, with 8 nucleotides matching TRBD2. The CDR3 runs 17 residues. CDR1 and CDR2 from the germline V gene are SGHVS and FNYEAQ. V lost 8 bases and J lost 0; bases outside the gene matches: 13. The CDR3 coding sequence is TGTGCCAGCGGCCCGGGACTAGGGGGGCCTAGCACAGATACGCAGTATTTT. Translation: CASGPGLGGPSTDTQYF.

The V and J genes are TRBV14 and TRBJ2-1; no firm D call. The length of the CDR3 is 13 residues. Trimming took 1 base from V and 9 from J, leaving 10 bases between them. Germline CDR1 and CDR2: SGHDN and FVKESK. CDR3 protein: CASSQARVTEQFF. For the CDR3, the DNA is TGTGCCAGCAGCCAAGCCCGGGTGACTGAGCAGTTCTTC.

This clone was detected only once. The CDR3 region is CASSGTPNTEAFF. The CDR3, as DNA: TGTGCCAGCAGTGGTACACCGAACACTGAAGCTTTCTTT. The chain links TRBV2 to TRBJ1-1; D unresolved. CDR1 SNHLY and CDR2 FYNNEI come from the germline V gene. Trimming took 4 bases from V and 1 from J, leaving 7 bases between them. The CDR3 runs 13 residues.

This clone has more than one count but fewer than ten. The chain is built from TRBV3-1 (or the pseudogene TRBV3-2) and TRBJ1-2, with D possibly being TRBD1 (6 bases). The V and J ends lost 6 bases and 4 bases respectively, with 15 bases between them. The CDR3 loop spans 14 amino acids. Germline V gene lookup returns CDR1 LGHDT and CDR2 YNNKEL (reference sequence). The CDR3 nucleotides read TGTGCCAGCAGGCTGACAGGTGAATTCTATGGCTACACCTTC. This translates into CASRLTGEFYGYTF.

The chain employs TRBV7-2 and TRBJ2-1, with D unclear. The V gene's germline CDR1 is SGHTA and CDR2 FQGNSA. Trimming left V 4 bases short and J 9 bases short, with 7 bases between. The CDR3 spans 11 residues. The CDR3 is CASSSQVEQFF. CDR3 sequence (DNA): TGTGCCAGCAGCTCGCAGGTTGAGCAGTTCTTC.

The chain recombines TRBV28 with TRBJ2-1, with 14 positions matching TRBD2. J was trimmed by 8 bases and V by 5 bases; bases with no gene match: 11. The CDR3 spans 17 residues. Germline V gene data show CDR1 as MDHEN and CDR2 as SYDVKM. CDR3 in amino acids: CASSPTGLAGESDEQFF. CDR3 DNA sequence: TGTGCCAGCAGTCCCACGGGACTAGCGGGAGAAAGTGATGAGCAGTTCTTC.

The chain joins TRBV3-1 (or the pseudogene TRBV3-2) to TRBJ2-3; 9 bases fit TRBD2. CDR1 is LGHDT and CDR2 is YNNKEL in the germline V gene (reference sequence). The CDR3 loop spans 21 amino acids. The V and J ends lost 1 base and 2 bases, in that order; junction bases with no gene match: 19. The CDR3 DNA follows: TGTGCCAGCAGCCAAGTGATAGGGCATCTTAGCGGGGGTTCCGCCACAGATACGCAGTATTTT. Translated: CASSQVIGHLSGGSATDTQYF.

The chain links TRBV4-1 to TRBJ1-4, with D maybe TRBD1 (6 bases). CDR3 length equals 15 residues. Trimming took 1 base from V and 7 from J, leaving 13 bases between them. Germline values: CDR1 MGHRA, CDR2 YSYEKL. The CDR3 coding sequence is TGCGCCAGCAGCCAAGTCTACAGGGCTTCTGAAAAACTGTTTTTT. Protein product: CASSQVYRASEKLFF.

This chain uses TRBV11-3 with TRBJ2-7, with TRBD1 matching 9 bases. The CDR3 loop spans 13 amino acids. The germline CDR1 and CDR2 sequences are SGHNT and YENEEA. The V and J ends lost 3 bases and 5 bases, in that order; junction bases with no gene match: 2. The CDR3 DNA reads as TGTGCCAGCAGCTTGGACAGGGGCCACGAGCAGTACTTC. Translating it yields CASSLDRGHEQYF.

The chain has TRBV7-8 and TRBJ2-3; no firm D call. The CDR3 loop spans 14 amino acids. CDR1 and CDR2 from the germline V gene are SGHVS and FQNEAQ. Trimming left V 5 bases short and J 2 bases short, with 11 bases between. CDR3 coding DNA: TGTGCCAGCAGCCCCCCTCCGGTCACAGATACGCAGTATTTT. Translation gives CASSPPPVTDTQYF. The full variable domain, with the rest looked up from reference TRBV7-8 and TRBJ2-3, is GAGVSQSPRYKVAKRGQDVALRCDPISGHVSLFWYQQALGQGPEFLTYFQNEAQLDKSGLPSDRFFAERPEGSVSTLKIQRTQQEDSAVYLCASSPPPVTDTQYFGPGTRLTVL.

The chain links TRBV7-9 to TRBJ2-3, with 7 bases lining up with TRBD1. J was trimmed by 2 bases and V by 3 bases; bases with no gene match: 8. CDR3 length: 16 amino acids. The germline gives CDR1 SEHNR, CDR2 FQNEAQ (reference sequence). The CDR3 DNA follows: TGTGCCAGCAGCTTGAAAACAACAGGGGCCACAGATACGCAGTATTTT. The encoded protein is CASSLKTTGATDTQYF.

This clone has a handful of counts. This chain connects TRBV29-1 to TRBJ2-1; perhaps TRBD2 as D (6 bases). Germline CDR1 is SQVTM and CDR2 is ANQGSEA. V was shortened by 7 bases and J by 2 bases, with 18 bases between the two germline ends. The CDR3 is 15 amino acids. CDR3 sequence reads: CSAPLLEGTYNEQFF. CDR3 sequence (DNA): TGCAGCGCTCCGTTGCTGGAGGGGACCTACAATGAGCAGTTCTTC.

CDR3 bases: TGCAGCGTTGAGGAGGGAGGGTGGTATGGCTACACCTTC. Translating it yields CSVEEGGWYGYTF. The chain combines TRBV29-1 with TRBJ1-2, with D unclear. The CDR3 is 13 amino acids. The germline gives CDR1 SQVTM, CDR2 ANQGSEA. V lost 3 bases and J lost 5, with 13 bases in between.

The V gene is TRBV27, the J gene TRBJ2-3, with TRBD2 matching over 12 bases. The CDR3 runs 16 residues. Germline lookup yields CDR1 MNHEY and CDR2 SMNVEV (reference sequence). Trimming removed 5 bases from V and 6 bases from J; junction bases left unmatched: 9. Here the CDR3 DNA reads TGTGCCAGCAGTATCACTAGCGGGGGGCCCCCCGATACGCAGTATTTT. Its translation: CASSITSGGPPDTQYF.

This clone was seen only once. This CDR3 reads CASSLRGDSGSSKEQFF. The CDR3 nucleotides are TGTGCCAGCAGCCTGCGTGGGGATAGCGGGAGTTCGAAGGAGCAGTTCTTC. The rearrangement uses TRBV13 and TRBJ2-1; TRBD2 aligns across 9 bases. Germline CDR1 PRHDT, CDR2 FYEKMQ (reference sequence). This CDR3 comprises 17 residues. The V gene end was trimmed by 5 bases and the J gene end by 10 bases; junction bases not matched to a gene: 18.